This T cell receptor beta chain was found in a study of T cell repertoires in cytomegalovirus infection. Turning to the study itself: It was the public TCR beta signatures that indicated both CMV infection and matching HLA type. General observations from the study: Based on cumulative public TCR beta family frequency, carriers of CMV plus the relevant HLA were identified.

TCRdb itself ran the reads through MiXCR, one entry per CDR3 protein. The sample lists roughly 200,000 distinct CDR3 sequences, less than 9.5% occurring once. Germline V gives CDR1 SGHNT, CDR2 YYREEE (reference sequence). The length of the CDR3 is 14 residues. Trimming pared 4 bases from V and 9 bases from J, leaving 17 bases between. This clonotype was detected ten times or more. Its antigen is undetermined. This TCR was sampled from a human donor in good health (CMV status not recorded). Some clones in this sample may be carry-over from other donors' samples. Sequencing used PBMCs. V usage is TRBV5-4 and J usage is TRBJ2-1; D is possibly TRBD1 (6 bases). The CDR3 reads CASSVQGPNPEQFF. In nucleotides, the CDR3 is TGTGCCAGCAGCGTACAGGGTCCCAACCCTGAGCAGTTCTTC.